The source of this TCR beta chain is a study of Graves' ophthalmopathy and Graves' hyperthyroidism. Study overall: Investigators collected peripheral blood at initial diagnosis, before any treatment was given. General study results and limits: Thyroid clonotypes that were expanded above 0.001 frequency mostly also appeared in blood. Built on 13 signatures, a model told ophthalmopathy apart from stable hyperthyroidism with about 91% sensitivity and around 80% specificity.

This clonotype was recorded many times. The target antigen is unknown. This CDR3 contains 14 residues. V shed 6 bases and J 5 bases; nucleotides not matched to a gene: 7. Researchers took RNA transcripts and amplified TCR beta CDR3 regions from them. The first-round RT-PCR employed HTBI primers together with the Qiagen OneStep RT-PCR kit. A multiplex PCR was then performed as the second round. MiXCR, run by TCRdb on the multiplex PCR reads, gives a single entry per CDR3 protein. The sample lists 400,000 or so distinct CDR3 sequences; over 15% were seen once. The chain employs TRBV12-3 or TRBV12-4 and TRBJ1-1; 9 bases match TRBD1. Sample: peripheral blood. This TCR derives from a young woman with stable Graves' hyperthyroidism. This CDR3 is CASRLDRGGTEAFF. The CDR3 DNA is TGTGCCAGCAGACTGGACAGGGGAGGGACTGAAGCTTTCTTT.